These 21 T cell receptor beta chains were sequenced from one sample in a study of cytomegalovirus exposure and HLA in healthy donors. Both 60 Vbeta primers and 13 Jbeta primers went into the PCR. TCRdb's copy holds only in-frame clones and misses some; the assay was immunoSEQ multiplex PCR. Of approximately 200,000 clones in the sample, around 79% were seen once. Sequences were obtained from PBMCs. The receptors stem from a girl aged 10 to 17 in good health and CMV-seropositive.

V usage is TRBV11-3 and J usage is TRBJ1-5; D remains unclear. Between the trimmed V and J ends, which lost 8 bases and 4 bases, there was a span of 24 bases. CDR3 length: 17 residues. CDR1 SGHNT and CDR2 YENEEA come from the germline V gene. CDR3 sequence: CASGHLSLRGRNQPQHF. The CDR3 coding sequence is TGTGCCAGCGGCCACCTCAGTCTACGTGGGAGGAATCAGCCCCAGCATTTT.

The CDR3 sequence is CASRFRGADTQYF. CDR3 bases: TGTGCCAGCAGATTCAGGGGTGCAGATACGCAGTATTTT. The rearrangement links TRBV27 to TRBJ2-3; D possibly corresponds to TRBD1 (6 bases). V was cut by 6 bases and J by 4 bases, with 11 bases left in between. This CDR3 is 13 amino acids long. The germline V gene has CDR1 MNHEY and CDR2 SMNVEV (reference sequence).

This CDR3 is CASSTGLAGGVTDTQYF. The DNA of the CDR3 is TGTGCCAGCAGCACTGGACTAGCGGGGGGGGTCACAGATACGCAGTATTTT. The rearrangement joins TRBV5-4 to TRBJ2-3; TRBD2 matches 15 bases. The V gene end was trimmed by 4 bases and the J gene end by 2 bases; junction bases not matched to a gene: 5. From germline, CDR1 is SGHNT and CDR2 YYREEE (reference sequence). The CDR3 has 17 residues.

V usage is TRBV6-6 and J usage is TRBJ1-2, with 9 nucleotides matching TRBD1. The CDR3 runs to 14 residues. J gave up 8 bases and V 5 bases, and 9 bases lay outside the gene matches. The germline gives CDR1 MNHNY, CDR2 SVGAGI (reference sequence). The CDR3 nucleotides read TGTGCCAGCAGTCCGACAGGGGGTAATAAGGGCTACACCTTC. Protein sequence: CASSPTGGNKGYTF.

The CDR3 nucleotides read TGTGCCAGCAGCTTATCCGGGAGGGATGGAAACACCATATATTTT. Residues: CASSLSGRDGNTIYF. The V gene is TRBV7-9, the J gene TRBJ1-3; D call uncertain. The CDR3 has 15 amino acids. Trimming left V 2 bases short and J 3 bases short, with 11 bases between. Germline-derived CDR1 and CDR2 are SEHNR and FQNEAQ (reference sequence).

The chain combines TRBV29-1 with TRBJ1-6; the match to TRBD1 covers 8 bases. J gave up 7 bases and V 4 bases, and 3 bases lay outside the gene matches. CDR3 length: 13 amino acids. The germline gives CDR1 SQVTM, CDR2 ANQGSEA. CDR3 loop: CSVGGTGNSPLHF. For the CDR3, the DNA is TGCAGCGTTGGCGGGACAGGAAATTCACCCCTCCACTTT.

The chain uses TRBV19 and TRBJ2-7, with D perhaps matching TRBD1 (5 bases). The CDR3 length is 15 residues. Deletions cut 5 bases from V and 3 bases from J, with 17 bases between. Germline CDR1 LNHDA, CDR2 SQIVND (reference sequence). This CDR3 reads CASSSEVGRVYEQYF. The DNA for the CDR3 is TGTGCCAGTAGTTCCGAGGTGGGGCGAGTCTACGAGCAGTACTTC. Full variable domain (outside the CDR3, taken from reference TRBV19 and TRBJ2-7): DGGITQSPKYLFRKEGQNVTLSCEQNLNHDAMYWYRQDPGQGLRLIYYSQIVNDFQKGDIAEGYSVSREKKESFPLTVTSAQKNPTAFYLCASSSEVGRVYEQYFGPGTRLTVT.

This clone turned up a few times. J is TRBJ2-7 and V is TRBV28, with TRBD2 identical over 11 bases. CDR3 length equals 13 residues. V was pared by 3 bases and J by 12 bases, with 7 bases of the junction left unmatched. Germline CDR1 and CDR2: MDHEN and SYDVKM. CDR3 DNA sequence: TGTGCCAGCAGTTTCTCTAGCGGGGGGTTGTCGTACTTC. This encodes CASSFSSGGLSYF.

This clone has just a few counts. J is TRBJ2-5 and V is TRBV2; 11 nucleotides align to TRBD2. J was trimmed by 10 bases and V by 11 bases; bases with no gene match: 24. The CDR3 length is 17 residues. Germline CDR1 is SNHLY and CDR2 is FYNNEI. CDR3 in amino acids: CAGSIPGLAEQGGFQYF. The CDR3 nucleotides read TGTGCCGGCTCCATACCGGGACTAGCGGAACAGGGGGGTTTCCAGTACTTC.

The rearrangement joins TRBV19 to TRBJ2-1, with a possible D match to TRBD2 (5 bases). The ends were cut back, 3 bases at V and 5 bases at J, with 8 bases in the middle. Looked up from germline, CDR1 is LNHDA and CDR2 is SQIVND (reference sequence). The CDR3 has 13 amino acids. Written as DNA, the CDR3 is TGTGCCAGTAGTATTACCGGGAACAATGAGCAGTTCTTC. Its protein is CASSITGNNEQFF.

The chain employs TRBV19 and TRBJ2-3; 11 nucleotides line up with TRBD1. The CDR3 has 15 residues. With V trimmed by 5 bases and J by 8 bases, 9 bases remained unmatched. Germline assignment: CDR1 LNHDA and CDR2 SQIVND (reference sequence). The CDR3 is CASSPGTGGSGTQYF. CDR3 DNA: TGTGCCAGTAGTCCCGGGACAGGGGGTTCGGGTACGCAGTATTTT. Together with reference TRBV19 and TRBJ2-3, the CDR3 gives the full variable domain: DGGITQSPKYLFRKEGQNVTLSCEQNLNHDAMYWYRQDPGQGLRLIYYSQIVNDFQKGDIAEGYSVSREKKESFPLTVTSAQKNPTAFYLCASSPGTGGSGTQYFGPGTRLTVL.

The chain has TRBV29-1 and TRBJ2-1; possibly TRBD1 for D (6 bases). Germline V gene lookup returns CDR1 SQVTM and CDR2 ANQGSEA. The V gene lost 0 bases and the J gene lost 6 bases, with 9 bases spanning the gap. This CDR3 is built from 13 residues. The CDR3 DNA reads TGCAGCGTTGAAGAACAGGGCGGCAATGAGCAGTTCTTC. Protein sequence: CSVEEQGGNEQFF.

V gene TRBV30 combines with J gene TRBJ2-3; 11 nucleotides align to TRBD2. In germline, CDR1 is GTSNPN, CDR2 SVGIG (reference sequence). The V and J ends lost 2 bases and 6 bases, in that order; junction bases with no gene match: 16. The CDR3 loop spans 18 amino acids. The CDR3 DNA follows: TGTGCCTGGAGTAGAGGGTCAATAGCGGGGGGGATTTTTGATACGCAGTATTTT. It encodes CAWSRGSIAGGIFDTQYF. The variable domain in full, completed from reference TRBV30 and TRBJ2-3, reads SQTIHQWPATLVQPVGSPLSLECTVEGTSNPNLYWYRQAAGRGLQLLFYSVGIGQISSEVPQNLSASRPQDRQFILSSKKLLLSDSGFYLCAWSRGSIAGGIFDTQYFGPGTRLTVL.

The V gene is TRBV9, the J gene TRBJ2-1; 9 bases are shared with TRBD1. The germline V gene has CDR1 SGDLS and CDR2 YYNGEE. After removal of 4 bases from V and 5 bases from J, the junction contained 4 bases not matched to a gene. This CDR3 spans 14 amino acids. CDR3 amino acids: CASSPRQGDNEQFF. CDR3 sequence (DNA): TGTGCCAGCAGCCCCAGACAGGGGGACAATGAGCAGTTCTTC.

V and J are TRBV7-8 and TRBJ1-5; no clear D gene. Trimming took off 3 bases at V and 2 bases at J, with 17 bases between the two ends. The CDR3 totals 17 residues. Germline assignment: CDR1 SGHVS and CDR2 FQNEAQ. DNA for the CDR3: TGTGCCAGCAGCTTCTTGGTCGGGGATCTGGGCAATCAGCCCCAGCATTTT. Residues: CASSFLVGDLGNQPQHF.

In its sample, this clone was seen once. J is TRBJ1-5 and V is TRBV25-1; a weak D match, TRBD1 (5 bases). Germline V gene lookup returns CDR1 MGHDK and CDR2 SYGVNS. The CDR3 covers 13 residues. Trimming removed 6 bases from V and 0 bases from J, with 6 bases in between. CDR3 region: CASSQGSNQPQHF. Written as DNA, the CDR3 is TGTGCCAGCAGCCAGGGTAGCAATCAGCCCCAGCATTTT.

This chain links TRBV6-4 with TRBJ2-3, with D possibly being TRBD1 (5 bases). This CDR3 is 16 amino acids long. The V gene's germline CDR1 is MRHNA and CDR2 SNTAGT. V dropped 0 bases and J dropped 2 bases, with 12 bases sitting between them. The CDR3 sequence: CASSDSYGAHTDTQYF. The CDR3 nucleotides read TGTGCCAGCAGTGACTCGTATGGGGCCCACACAGATACGCAGTATTTT.

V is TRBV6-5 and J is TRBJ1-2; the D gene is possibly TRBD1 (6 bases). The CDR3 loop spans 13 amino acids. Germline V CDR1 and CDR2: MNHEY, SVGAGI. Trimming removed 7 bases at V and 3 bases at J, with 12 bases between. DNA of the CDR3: TGTGCCAGCACCCGGGCAGGGGACTATGGCTACACCTTC. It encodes CASTRAGDYGYTF.

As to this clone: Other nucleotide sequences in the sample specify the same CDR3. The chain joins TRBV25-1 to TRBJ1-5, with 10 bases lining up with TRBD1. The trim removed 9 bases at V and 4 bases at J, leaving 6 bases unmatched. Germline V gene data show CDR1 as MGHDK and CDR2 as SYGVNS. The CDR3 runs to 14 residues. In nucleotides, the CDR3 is TGTGCCAGTAGTTTGGGACAGGGGAATCAGCCCCAGCATTTT. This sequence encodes CASSLGQGNQPQHF.

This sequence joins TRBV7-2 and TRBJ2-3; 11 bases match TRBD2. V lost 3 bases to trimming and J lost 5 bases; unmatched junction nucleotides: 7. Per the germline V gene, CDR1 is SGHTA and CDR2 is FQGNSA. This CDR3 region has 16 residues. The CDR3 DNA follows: TGTGCCAGCAGCTTGCGGCTAGCGGGGGGTCTAGATACGCAGTATTTT. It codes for CASSLRLAGGLDTQYF.

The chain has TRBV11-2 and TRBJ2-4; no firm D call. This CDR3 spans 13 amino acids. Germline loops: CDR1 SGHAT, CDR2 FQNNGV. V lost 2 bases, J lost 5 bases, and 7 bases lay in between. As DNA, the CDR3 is TGTGCCAGCAGCTTAAGCGATCAAAACATTCAGTACTTC. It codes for CASSLSDQNIQYF.